Listed below are T cell receptor beta chains from one sample, sequenced in a study of blood T cell repertoires in COVID-19. Assay used: immunoSEQ multiplex PCR; TCRdb lists only in-frame clones, some missing. The sample shows approximately 76,000 clones, roughly 90% of them seen only once. Sequencing was performed on peripheral blood. All receptors come from a man older than 75 in a cohort sampled during active COVID-19. Both conserved end residues are part of each CDR3. Each record gives: CDR3 protein, CDR3 DNA, J gene, V gene, D gene, clone size. A D gene is named only where the DNA matches it firmly. Not all rows give a size; the values are once, few, many and, for expanded clones, a class.

CDR3: CASSESGSLEQYF
DNA: TGTGCCAGCAGTGAGTCAGGGTCCCTCGAGCAGTACTTC
J: TRBJ2-7
V: TRBV2
D: .
size: .

CDR3: CASSQGTSGGAPQETQYF
DNA: TGTGCCAGCAGCCAAGGGACTAGCGGGGGGGCTCCTCAAGAGACCCAGTACTTC
J: TRBJ2-5
V: TRBV4-2
D: TRBD2
size: .

CDR3: CASSPGTGMPSDTQYF
DNA: TGTGCCAGCAGTCCGGGGACAGGGATGCCCTCAGATACGCAGTATTTT
J: TRBJ2-3
V: TRBV27
D: TRBD1
size: .

CDR3: CASSQRAGGTGYTF
DNA: TGTGCCAGCAGCCAGAGAGCAGGGGGCACTGGCTACACCTTC
J: TRBJ1-2
V: TRBV3-1/TRBV3-2
D: TRBD1
size: .

CDR3: CAISRGTDYEQYF
DNA: TGTGCCATCAGTCGGGGGACCGACTACGAGCAGTACTTC
J: TRBJ2-7
V: TRBV10-3
D: .
size: .

CDR3: CASSQGPGDTEAFF
DNA: TGTGCCAGCAGCCAAGGCCCAGGCGACACTGAAGCTTTCTTT
J: TRBJ1-1
V: TRBV3-1/TRBV3-2
D: .
size: .

CDR3: CASSSRPGQGTANSPLHF
DNA: TGTGCCAGCAGTTCGCGACCGGGACAGGGGACAGCAAATTCACCCCTCCACTTT
J: TRBJ1-6
V: TRBV7-8
D: TRBD1
size: .

CDR3: CASSPKTGTGGTEAFF
DNA: TGTGCCAGCTCGCCTAAAACCGGGACAGGGGGCACTGAAGCTTTCTTT
J: TRBJ1-1
V: TRBV18
D: TRBD1
size: .

CDR3: CATGTGVGEQYF
DNA: TGTGCCACCGGGACAGGGGTTGGCGAGCAGTACTTC
J: TRBJ2-7
V: TRBV7-9
D: TRBD1
size: .

CDR3: CATSDEGTGQAFF
DNA: TGTGCCACCAGTGACGAAGGGACAGGGCAAGCTTTCTTT
J: TRBJ1-1
V: TRBV24-1
D: TRBD1
size: once

CDR3: CASRTGSESPLHF
DNA: TGTGCCAGCAGGACAGGGAGTGAATCACCCCTCCACTTT
J: TRBJ1-6
V: TRBV12-3/TRBV12-4
D: TRBD1
size: .

CDR3: CASSLGGAGAPGTGELFF
DNA: TGTGCCAGCAGCTTGGGGGGAGCGGGGGCCCCTGGGACCGGGGAGCTGTTTTTT
J: TRBJ2-2
V: TRBV5-4
D: TRBD2
size: once

CDR3: CASSGDTKTNEKLFF
DNA: TGTGCCAGCAGCGGTGACACGAAAACTAATGAAAAACTGTTTTTT
J: TRBJ1-4
V: TRBV5-6
D: .
size: .

CDR3: CASSDYAGEAFF
DNA: TGTGCCAGCAGTGATTATGCAGGTGAAGCTTTCTTT
J: TRBJ1-1
V: TRBV6-1
D: .
size: .

CDR3: CASSQDRAGQGRTEAFF
DNA: TGCGCCAGCAGCCAAGATAGGGCCGGACAGGGGAGGACTGAAGCTTTCTTT
J: TRBJ1-1
V: TRBV4-1
D: TRBD1
size: .

CDR3: CAIRIRDGYTF
DNA: TGTGCCATCAGGATCAGGGATGGCTACACCTTC
J: TRBJ1-2
V: TRBV10-3
D: .
size: .

CDR3: CASSDYITGVGNTEAFF
DNA: TGCGCCAGCAGTGATTATATCACAGGGGTGGGTAACACTGAAGCTTTCTTT
J: TRBJ1-1
V: TRBV10-1
D: TRBD1
size: .

CDR3: CASSFPGMAETQYF
DNA: TGTGCCAGCAGTTTCCCAGGGATGGCGGAGACCCAGTACTTC
J: TRBJ2-5
V: TRBV28
D: .
size: .

CDR3: CASSLAGANEQFF
DNA: TGCGCCAGCTCACTAGCGGGGGCAAATGAGCAGTTCTTC
J: TRBJ2-1
V: TRBV4-1
D: TRBD2
size: .

CDR3: CASSFDNEAFF
DNA: TGTGCCAGCAGTTTTGACAATGAAGCTTTCTTT
J: TRBJ1-1
V: TRBV12-3/TRBV12-4
D: .
size: .

CDR3: CAISGGWNSYEQYF
DNA: TGTGCCATCAGTGGCGGCTGGAACTCCTACGAGCAGTACTTC
J: TRBJ2-7
V: TRBV10-3
D: .
size: .

CDR3: CASSQAAGQETQYF
DNA: TGTGCCAGCAGCCAGGCAGCGGGTCAAGAGACCCAGTACTTC
J: TRBJ2-5
V: TRBV3-1/TRBV3-2
D: .
size: .

CDR3: CASSQGASWGGTQYF
DNA: TGTGCCAGCAGCCAAGGGGCGTCGTGGGGGGGGACCCAGTACTTC
J: TRBJ2-5
V: TRBV3-1/TRBV3-2
D: TRBD2
size: .

CDR3: CASSPLQGAFGEKLFF
DNA: TGTGCCAGCAGTCCCTTACAGGGGGCGTTTGGTGAAAAACTGTTTTTT
J: TRBJ1-4
V: TRBV6-2/TRBV6-3
D: TRBD1
size: .

CDR3: CASSTRRGGETEAFF
DNA: TGCGCCAGCAGCACCCGGAGGGGGGGGGAAACTGAAGCTTTCTTT
J: TRBJ1-1
V: TRBV5-1
D: .
size: .

CDR3: CASSGGLGGSTDTQYF
DNA: TGTGCCAGCAGCGGGGGCTTGGGTGGGAGCACAGATACGCAGTATTTT
J: TRBJ2-3
V: TRBV3-1/TRBV3-2
D: .
size: .

CDR3: CASSPTGNYGYTF
DNA: TGTGCCAGCAGTCCGACAGGGAACTATGGCTACACCTTC
J: TRBJ1-2
V: TRBV6-6
D: TRBD1
size: .

CDR3: CASSSSPGQINEKLFF
DNA: TGTGCCAGCAGTTCCTCGCCGGGACAGATTAATGAAAAACTGTTTTTT
J: TRBJ1-4
V: TRBV27
D: TRBD1
size: .

CDR3: CASTGTSGGTQYF
DNA: TGTGCCAGCACCGGGACTAGCGGGGGGACCCAGTACTTC
J: TRBJ2-5
V: TRBV19
D: TRBD2
size: .

CDR3: CASSLTTGGNTIYF
DNA: TGCGCCAGCAGCTTGACAACAGGTGGAAACACCATATATTTT
J: TRBJ1-3
V: TRBV5-1
D: .
size: .

CDR3: CASTPSGPGGYTF
DNA: TGTGCCAGCACCCCCAGCGGGCCTGGTGGCTACACCTTC
J: TRBJ1-2
V: TRBV6-2/TRBV6-3
D: .
size: few

CDR3: CASRVRGLGTEAFF
DNA: TGTGCCAGCAGGGTCAGGGGGCTGGGCACTGAAGCTTTCTTT
J: TRBJ1-1
V: TRBV13
D: TRBD1
size: .

CDR3: CASSRSKGYEQFF
DNA: TGTGCCAGCAGCCGCAGCAAGGGGTATGAGCAGTTCTTC
J: TRBJ2-1
V: TRBV3-1/TRBV3-2
D: .
size: .

CDR3: CASSLVIGQDNEQFF
DNA: TGTGCCAGCAGCTTAGTAATTGGACAGGACAATGAGCAGTTCTTC
J: TRBJ2-1
V: TRBV11-2
D: TRBD1
size: few

CDR3: CASSLASGLAHEQFF
DNA: TGTGCCAGCAGCTTAGCTTCGGGACTAGCCCATGAGCAGTTCTTC
J: TRBJ2-1
V: TRBV7-2
D: TRBD2
size: .

CDR3: CASSRRTAVYSGNTIYF
DNA: TGTGCCAGCAGCAGGAGGACAGCTGTATACTCTGGAAACACCATATATTTT
J: TRBJ1-3
V: TRBV21-1
D: .
size: .

CDR3: CASSEAGGGTEAFF
DNA: TGTGCCAGCAGTGAAGCCGGGGGAGGCACTGAAGCTTTCTTT
J: TRBJ1-1
V: TRBV6-1
D: .
size: few

CDR3: CATSRDGLGTSGGAGEQFF
DNA: TGTGCCACCAGCAGAGATGGACTCGGGACTAGCGGGGGGGCAGGGGAGCAGTTCTTC
J: TRBJ2-1
V: TRBV15
D: TRBD2
size: .

CDR3: CASRGLYEQYF
DNA: TGTGCCAGCAGGGGGCTCTACGAGCAGTACTTC
J: TRBJ2-7
V: TRBV6-5
D: .
size: .

CDR3: CASSVEGTDTQYF
DNA: TGTGCCAGCAGCGTTGAGGGCACAGATACGCAGTATTTT
J: TRBJ2-3
V: TRBV9
D: .
size: .

CDR3: CASSQTGLGTEAFF
DNA: TGTGCCAGCAGCCAGACAGGGTTGGGTACTGAAGCTTTCTTT
J: TRBJ1-1
V: TRBV3-1/TRBV3-2
D: TRBD1
size: .